Below, 25 T cell receptor beta chains from the same sample are listed, as sequenced in a study of molecular identifiers for immune sequencing clone quantification. One entry per CDR3 protein, called by TCRdb with MiXCR from the PCR reads. The profile covers about 36,000 distinct CDR3 sequences, with roughly 20% appearing a single time and approximately 7.1% taken by the ten largest. Sequencing was done on a sample of naive CD8+ T cells from blood, with Jurkat cell RNA spiked in. Subset defined: FACS-sorted CD8+CD4-CCR7+CD45RA+ naive T cells. The receptors come from a human donor in good health. Some libraries in this study had Jurkat cell RNA spiked in.

On this clonotype: Just one base apart from a much larger clone, this may be a read error. The chain carries TRBV12-3 or TRBV12-4 and TRBJ2-5, with TRBD1 as a possible D gene (5 bases). The V end was cut by 5 bases, the J end by 5 bases, with 12 bases between. CDR3 length: 13 residues. The CDR3 DNA sequence: TGTGCCAGCAGTACGATAGGGGTCGAGACCCAGTACTTC. Amino acids: CASSTIGVETQYF.

At least ten counts were recorded for this clonotype. The V call is TRBV28, the J call TRBJ2-1; D remains unclear. V lost 9 bases and J 8 bases, leaving 23 bases between the germline ends. Germline V gene data show CDR1 as MDHEN and CDR2 as SYDVKM. The CDR3 contains 15 residues. CDR3 DNA: TGTGCCAGTGGGTTAAGGGCTGCCCCATCGGATGAGCAGTTCTTC. The encoded protein is CASGLRAAPSDEQFF.

Points on this clonotype: With a much larger clone just one base away, this may be a read error. The V and J genes are TRBV7-9 and TRBJ2-1, with TRBD1 matching 7 bases. This CDR3 region has 16 residues. The V gene end was trimmed by 1 base and the J gene end by 5 bases; junction bases not matched to a gene: 8. CDR1 is SEHNR and CDR2 is FQNEAQ in the germline V gene (reference sequence). As DNA, the CDR3 is TGTGCCAGCAGCTTAGTAGAGACAGGGAGCCACAATGAGCAGTTCTTC. It is translated as CASSLVETGSHNEQFF.

This clonotype is classed as medium-sized. The DNA for the CDR3 is TGTGCCAGCAGTCCGGGAGTGGAGCAGTTCTTC. Translation: CASSPGVEQFF. The rearrangement uses TRBV7-3 and TRBJ2-1; perhaps TRBD2 as D (6 bases). This CDR3 spans 11 amino acids. Germline V CDR1 and CDR2: SGHTA, FQGTGA. V was shortened by 6 bases and J by 10 bases, with 10 bases between the two germline ends.

This clonotype was detected ten times or more. The gene calls are TRBV15 and TRBJ2-7, with TRBD2 matching 13 bases. V was pared by 8 bases and J by 2 bases, with 18 bases of the junction left unmatched. Germline V lookup: CDR1 LNHNV, CDR2 YYDKDF (reference sequence). The CDR3 spans 19 residues. The CDR3 here is CATAIFGTLGTSGTYEQYF. In nucleotides, the CDR3 is TGTGCCACCGCGATATTTGGGACGCTAGGGACTAGCGGGACCTACGAGCAGTACTTC.

This sequence joins TRBV6-2 or TRBV6-3 and TRBJ2-2; D ambiguous. V was trimmed by 5 bases and J by 1 base, leaving 17 bases between them. The germline V gene encodes CDR1 MNHEY and CDR2 SVGEGT. This CDR3 is 17 amino acids long. CDR3 in DNA: TGTGCCAGCAGTCCCTCCTCCTTACGATTGAACACCGGGGAGCTGTTTTTT. It specifies CASSPSSLRLNTGELFF.

This clonotype was counted ten times or more. CDR3 bases: TGCGCCAGCAGCCCTAGACAGGGGAAGAACACCGGGGAGCTGTTTTTT. This sequence encodes CASSPRQGKNTGELFF. This chain connects TRBV5-1 to TRBJ2-2; 8 nucleotides line up with TRBD1. J gave up 1 base and V 4 bases, and 6 bases lay outside the gene matches. The CDR3 runs to 16 residues. CDR1 is SGHRS, CDR2 YFSETQ, per germline.

The table lists this clonotype with many counts. The chain's CDR3 is CASSETGTGFGGYTF. The DNA of the CDR3 is TGTGCCAGCAGCGAGACCGGGACAGGGTTTGGTGGCTACACCTTC. The chain carries TRBV9 and TRBJ1-2; 9 bases line up with TRBD1. V lost 3 bases and J lost 7; bases outside the gene matches: 10. Germline V gene data show CDR1 as SGDLS and CDR2 as YYNGEE. CDR3 length: 15 residues.

This chain connects TRBV29-1 to TRBJ2-3; D is ambiguous. Germline V gene data show CDR1 as SQVTM and CDR2 as ANQGSEA. This CDR3 is built from 14 residues. With 2 bases removed from V and 1 base from J, the gap between germline ends came to 10 bases. The CDR3 loop reads CSVELAQRTDTQYF. The CDR3 DNA follows: TGCAGCGTTGAACTGGCCCAGCGCACAGATACGCAGTATTTT.

This clonotype appeared a few times. A read error may be the cause here, since a much bigger clone is one base away. The chain combines TRBV29-1 with TRBJ2-7, with 9 bases lining up with TRBD1. The V gene end was trimmed by 4 bases and the J gene end by 5 bases; junction bases not matched to a gene: 9. The CDR3 runs 14 residues. Germline CDR1 and CDR2: SQVTM and ANQGSEA. CDR3 protein: CSVGGGDRDDEQYF. The CDR3 DNA is TGCAGCGTTGGAGGGGGGGACAGGGACGACGAGCAGTACTTC.

This clonotype was recorded at least ten times. The chain links TRBV6-2 or TRBV6-3 to TRBJ2-1; D is perhaps TRBD1 (6 bases). V was trimmed by 6 bases and J by 0 bases, leaving 12 bases between them. The CDR3 covers 15 residues. Germline V gene lookup returns CDR1 MNHEY and CDR2 SVGEGT. The CDR3 is CASRRQAFSYNEQFF. The CDR3 bases are TGTGCCAGCAGGAGACAGGCCTTCTCCTACAATGAGCAGTTCTTC.

The J gene is TRBJ2-7, the V gene TRBV5-1, with D possibly TRBD1 on 5 matching bases. In germline, CDR1 is SGHRS, CDR2 YFSETQ. Trimming cost V 1 base and J 1 base, with 12 bases left between them. The CDR3 is made up of 15 amino acids. CDR3 amino acids: CASSLYGRASYEQYF. CDR3 DNA: TGCGCCAGCAGCTTGTACGGCAGGGCTTCCTACGAGCAGTACTTC.

There are many counts of this clonotype. This rearrangement joins TRBV4-1 to TRBJ2-7, with 9 bases fitting TRBD1. In germline, CDR1 is MGHRA, CDR2 YSYEKL. The CDR3 has 16 amino acids. J lost 3 bases, V lost 1 base, and 7 bases had no gene match. DNA of the CDR3: TGCGCCAGCAGCCAAGTATGGGACAGGGAATACTACGAGCAGTACTTC. It yields the protein CASSQVWDREYYEQYF.

This clonotype is a singleton in its sample. This chain uses TRBV20-1 with TRBJ1-4, with 10 bases identical to TRBD1. Trimming at V came to 6 bases and at J to 4 bases, leaving 8 bases not matched to a gene. The CDR3 runs 15 residues. The germline CDR1 and CDR2 sequences are DFQATT and SNEGSKA (reference sequence). CDR3 sequence reads: CSASLRDRGNEKLFF. The CDR3 DNA reads TGCAGTGCCTCCCTCCGGGACAGGGGTAATGAAAAACTGTTTTTT.

Note on this clonotype: Compared with germline, one end of the junction differs, possibly owing to a read error. This chain connects TRBV7-7 to TRBJ2-5, with D possibly being TRBD2 (6 bases). Germline values: CDR1 SSHAT, CDR2 FNYEAQ (reference sequence). CDR3 length: 14 amino acids. The CDR3: CASSLEGGRQTQHF. The CDR3 bases are TGTGCCAGCAGCTTAGAAGGAGGGAGGCAGACCCAGCACTTC. The full variable domain, rest sourced from reference TRBV7-7 and TRBJ2-5, is GAGVSQSPRYKVTKRGQDVTLRCDPISSHATLYWYQQALGQGPEFLTYFNYEAQPDKSGLPSDRFSAERPEGSISTLTIQRTEQRDSAMYRCASSLEGGRQTQHFGPGTRLLVL.

This clonotype was found many times. This chain uses TRBV28 with TRBJ2-3; TRBD2 is a possible D gene (6 bases). This CDR3 region has 12 residues. V lost 0 bases to trimming and J lost 8 bases, with 6 bases between them. Germline V gives CDR1 MDHEN, CDR2 SYDVKM. CDR3 sequence: CASSLWGGTQYF. CDR3 nucleotides: TGTGCCAGCAGTTTATGGGGGGGTACGCAGTATTTT. Drawing the rest from reference TRBV28 and TRBJ2-3, the complete variable domain is DVKVTQSSRYLVKRTGEKVFLECVQDMDHENMFWYRQDPGLGLRLIYFSYDVKMKEKGDIPEGYSVSREKKERFSLILESASTNQTSMYLCASSLWGGTQYFGPGTRLTVL.

In its sample, this clonotype was seen many times. The chain employs TRBV9 and TRBJ1-2, with D possibly being TRBD1 (5 bases). Germline V lookup: CDR1 SGDLS, CDR2 YYNGEE. The CDR3 consists of 15 residues. V lost 3 bases and J lost 4, with 16 bases in between. The CDR3 coding sequence is TGTGCCAGCAGCGCCTTAAACGGGGGTATCTATGGCTACACCTTC. Protein product: CASSALNGGIYGYTF.

This clonotype was detected many times. The rearrangement uses TRBV13 and TRBJ2-4; possible D gene TRBD1, 5 bases. Looked up from germline, CDR1 is PRHDT and CDR2 is FYEKMQ (reference sequence). The V end lost 2 bases, the J end lost 0 bases, and 8 bases lay between the germline ends. This CDR3 spans 15 amino acids. CDR3 bases: TGTGCCAGCAGCTTACCAGGGATAGCCAAAAACATTCAGTACTTC. Translated: CASSLPGIAKNIQYF.

This clonotype has at least ten counts. The J gene is TRBJ2-1, the V gene TRBV29-1; 10 bases are a match to TRBD1. V dropped 5 bases and J dropped 4; count of bases not matched to a gene: 5. From germline, CDR1 is SQVTM and CDR2 ANQGSEA. The CDR3 contains 14 residues. CDR3 DNA: TGCAGCGTTACAGACAGGGGGCTTTACAATGAGCAGTTCTTC. Translating it yields CSVTDRGLYNEQFF.

About this clonotype: A much more abundant neighbour one base away suggests this may be a read error. The rearrangement joins TRBV28 to TRBJ2-6, with D perhaps TRBD1 (7 bases). This CDR3 is 17 amino acids long. CDR1 and CDR2 (germline): MDHEN, SYDVKM. CDR3 region: CACSLVQGGSGANVLTF. The CDR3 coding sequence is TGTGCCTGCAGTTTGGTTCAGGGGGGATCTGGGGCCAACGTCCTGACTTTC.

This clonotype showed up many times. The CDR3 protein is CASSLVPETQYF. CDR3 coding DNA: TGTGCCAGCAGCTTAGTCCCGGAGACCCAGTACTTC. This chain uses TRBV13 with TRBJ2-5; D unresolved. The CDR3 extends over 12 amino acids. The V gene's germline CDR1 is PRHDT and CDR2 FYEKMQ (reference sequence). V was cut by 1 base and J by 5 bases, with 5 bases left in between.

Many counts were recorded for this clonotype. The chain links TRBV19 to TRBJ2-2, with TRBD1 matching 9 bases. The V gene end was trimmed by 2 bases and the J gene end by 4 bases; junction bases not matched to a gene: 5. CDR3 length equals 16 residues. Germline V gene data show CDR1 as LNHDA and CDR2 as SQIVND (reference sequence). The CDR3 spells CASSIQDRGGTGELFF. The CDR3 DNA is TGTGCCAGTAGTATACAGGACAGGGGAGGCACCGGGGAGCTGTTTTTT.

This clonotype showed up many times. This chain connects TRBV5-1 to TRBJ2-3; 7 bases fit TRBD2. With 3 bases clipped from V and 2 bases from J, the junction kept 6 bases outside the gene matches. This CDR3 contains 15 residues. In germline, CDR1 is SGHRS, CDR2 YFSETQ. The CDR3 DNA sequence: TGCGCCAGCAGCTCGAGCGGGGCACTCACAGATACGCAGTATTTT. As protein: CASSSSGALTDTQYF.

About this clonotype: A much more abundant neighbour one base away suggests this may be a read error. The rearrangement joins TRBV28 to TRBJ2-3; tentatively, D is TRBD2 (6 bases). From germline, CDR1 is MDHEN and CDR2 SYDVKM. This CDR3 is 15 amino acids long. DNA for the CDR3: TGTGCCAGCAGTCAAATAGCGGAGAGCATAGATACGCAGTATTTT. Translating it yields CASSQIAESIDTQYF.

The J gene is TRBJ2-5, the V gene TRBV28; no firm D call. CDR1 is MDHEN and CDR2 is SYDVKM in the germline V gene. V gave up 2 bases and J gave up 5 bases, with 6 bases separating them. The CDR3 has 12 residues. The CDR3 DNA reads as TGTGCCAGCAGTTTAGGGTTGGAGACCCAGTACTTC. Translated: CASSLGLETQYF.